Detailed here is one TCR beta chain. Its antigen is unknown. PBMC sampling occurred before vaccination, two weeks after the third dose, and at progression. This specimen comes from a study of glioma-infiltrating T cells after dendritic cell vaccination. As for the study in general: Monocyte-derived dendritic cells, cultured less than 9 days with IL-4 and GM-CSF, were pulsed with autologous tumor lysate. The study's findings and limits: The cohort had few patients with full blood and tumor sets.

This CDR3 contains 15 residues. With 0 bases clipped from V and 4 bases from J, the junction kept 1 base outside the gene matches. Per the germline V gene, CDR1 is MRHNA and CDR2 is SNTAGT. Primers: 60 V beta forward and 13 J beta reverse. Libraries were prepared by immunoSEQ multiplex PCR; TCRdb keeps only in-frame clonotypes and omits some of them. The profile shows under 100,000 clones, about 90% of them singletons. V is TRBV6-4 and J is TRBJ2-3; 10 positions agree with TRBD1. The TCR originated in a human donor with glioblastoma. Sequencing was performed on blood, taken before dendritic cell vaccination. CDR3 residues: CASSDSTGGADTQYF. CDR3 DNA: TGTGCCAGCAGTGACTCGACAGGGGGCGCAGATACGCAGTATTTT.